This TCR beta chain was captured by sequencing in a study of molecular identifiers for immune sequencing clone quantification (dated 2018 in TCRdb). Study-level background: For a replicate experiment, the RNA from either around 20,000 or 99,000 naive CD8 T cells was divided into five aliquots, and four of those aliquots went on to sequencing. This methods study used CD8 T cells to benchmark TCR RNA copy counting and molecular-identifier clustering-based TCR repertoire sequencing (MIDCIRS).

The germline V end is reduced by 6 bases and the J end by 1 base; junction bases left unmatched: 11. The CDR3 spans 17 residues, from the cysteine through the phenylalanine. Just CDR3 DNA is preserved here, 51 bases in frame from base 1. The germline V gene specifies MDHEN as CDR1 and SYDVKM as CDR2. Study-wide findings and limitations: In CMV-specific effector cells, clones with more than 20 RNA copies contained over 99% of molecules, whereas in naive cells such clones contained under 1% of molecules. Modeling indicated 2.5 to 3 TCR RNA copies recovered per cell, compared with around 10 by digital PCR, which implies a capture efficiency of approximately 30%. Highly expanded clone sizes could be underestimated if identical TCR molecules share a barcode. Even against a background of some 1 million naive CD8 T cells, spiked-in Jurkat TCR RNA amounting to a single cell's worth was reported to be detectable. When barcode sub-clustering was left out, chimeric consensus sequences inflated TCR diversity, with chimeras reaching as high as 47%. Spiked-in Jurkat TCR RNA (approximately 10 copies' worth), which is not part of the donor repertoire, was contained in the naive libraries.

Libraries of naive CD8 T cells were built from anywhere between about 17,000 and 1,000,000 sorted cells, with 10%, 30% or 50% of the purified RNA used. Naive CD8 T cells were FACS-sorted as CD8+CD4-CCR7+CD45RA+ on a BD FACSAria II into RLT Plus buffer. To test detection sensitivity, Jurkat RNA equivalent to more than 8 TCR copies was spiked into samples of roughly 18,000-1,000,000 naive CD8 T cells. CD8 T cells were enriched with RosetteSep CD8+ T Cell Enrichment Cocktail and Ficoll-Paque, followed by ACK red cell lysis. Many counts were recorded for this clonotype. This receptor's antigen is unknown. No base qualities exist here, and no much larger clone lies one base off it. The library was produced with PCR. The data were produced on an Illumina HiSeq 4000. Preparation of bulk TCR libraries followed a previously described approach, with the TCR primers listed in Table S5. The Qiagen AllPrep DNA/RNA kit was used to purify total RNA. Before analysis, reads from multiple sequencing runs of the same library were pooled. Processing in the source paper ran as follows. Reads were retained only if the reads had an exact TCR constant sequence, and the retained reads were trimmed to 150 nt and grouped according to their 12-nt molecular barcodes. Reads inside each barcode group were sub-clustered using a 15% Levenshtein threshold, and a quality-weighted consensus sequence was constructed for each RNA molecule. Non-functional sequences were filtered out, along with any lower-count sequence sitting one edit away from another sequence. On the basis of fitting two negative binomial distributions, barcode sub-clusters with fewer than 20% of the maximum read count were discarded. TCRdb itself trimmed the public reads at Q25 with fastp, ran MiXCR and retained productive beta chains. Rows with one shared CDR3 protein collapse into an entry with the most common genes and DNA. What appears here as the V and J calls and clone size reflects TCRdb's work, not the paper's. Here the sample has roughly 71,000 distinct CDR3 sequences; less than 20% occur a single time. Around 1.5% of the sample is in the top ten clones.

This receptor was taken from a human donor in good health. Some libraries in this study had Jurkat cell RNA spiked in. The V and J segments used are TRBV28 and TRBJ2-5, with 10 bases in between that match TRBD2. The sample was naive CD8+ T cells from blood, with Jurkat cell RNA spiked in. The intended sense of this specimen's cell subset or site label: FACS-sorted CD8+CD4-CCR7+CD45RA+ naive T cells. CDR3 sequence: CASSETRGLATQETQYF. The nucleotide sequence is given as TGTGCCAGCAGCGAGACAAGGGGACTAGCGACCCAAGAGACCCAGTACTTC.